These T cell receptor beta chains were read from a single sample in a study of Graves' ophthalmopathy and Graves' hyperthyroidism. TCRdb re-derived calls from the multiplex PCR reads in MiXCR, one entry per CDR3 protein. The sample lists about 400,000 distinct CDR3 sequences; about 17% were seen once. Sequencing was performed on peripheral blood. The source of these receptors is a woman younger than 30 with Graves' ophthalmopathy. The CDR3 runs from the conserved cysteine through the conserved F or W. The D gene is left open where the match is weak. Rows may omit the clone size; those that give it use once, few, many or a size class.

clone size	V gene	J gene	D gene	CDR3 protein	CDR3 DNA
few	TRBV12-5	TRBJ1-2	TRBD1	CASGLVGGQGGGYTF	TGTGCTAGTGGTTTGGTAGGAGGACAGGGAGGCGGCTACACCTTC
many	TRBV11-2	TRBJ2-5	TRBD2	CASSLSGGPTETQYF	TGTGCCAGCAGCTTGAGCGGGGGGCCGACAGAGACCCAGTACTTC
few	TRBV4-3	TRBJ1-1	-	CASSQVMSTEAFF	TGCGCCAGCAGCCAAGTAATGAGTACTGAAGCTTTCTTT
many	TRBV7-9	TRBJ2-5	-	CASSLATREETQYF	TGTGCCAGCAGCTTAGCGACAAGGGAAGAGACCCAGTACTTC
many	TRBV30	TRBJ2-5	TRBD2	CAWSVRSRGVETQYF	TGTGCCTGGAGTGTACGGTCGCGGGGGGTAGAGACCCAGTACTTC
many	TRBV4-3	TRBJ2-7	-	CASSQTHSPAGYEQYF	TGCGCCAGCAGCCAAACCCATAGCCCGGCAGGTTACGAGCAGTACTTC
-	TRBV12-3/TRBV12-4	TRBJ2-2	TRBD1	CASSSGTGRNTGELFF	TGTGCCAGCAGTTCCGGGACAGGGAGGAACACCGGGGAGCTGTTTTTT
many	TRBV6-1	TRBJ1-5	TRBD1	CASSTGQGGNQPQHF	TGTGCCAGCAGTACAGGACAGGGCGGTAATCAGCCCCAGCATTTT
many	TRBV12-3/TRBV12-4	TRBJ2-2	-	CASKSYRGHNTGELFF	TGTGCCAGCAAGTCCTATCGGGGTCATAACACCGGGGAGCTGTTTTTT
many	TRBV27	TRBJ1-6	TRBD1	CASSPGQGGTPLHF	TGTGCCAGCAGTCCGGGACAGGGCGGTACACCCCTCCACTTT
many	TRBV28	TRBJ2-2	-	CASSRRTYTGELFF	TGTGCCAGCAGTAGAAGGACATACACCGGGGAGCTGTTTTTT
many	TRBV10-1	TRBJ1-3	-	CASSDRRNSGNTIYF	TGCGCCAGCAGTGATAGGAGGAACTCTGGAAACACCATATATTTT
many	TRBV27	TRBJ1-5	-	CASSLRWEGRVQPQHF	TGTGCCAGCAGTTTAAGGTGGGAGGGGAGGGTTCAGCCCCAGCATTTT
many	TRBV19	TRBJ1-5	TRBD1	CASSADRGQPQHF	TGTGCCAGTAGTGCCGACAGGGGTCAGCCCCAGCATTTT
many	TRBV12-3/TRBV12-4	TRBJ1-3	-	CASTPSRAGSGNTIYF	TGTGCCAGCACTCCTTCAAGGGCCGGCTCGGGAAACACCATATATTTT
-	TRBV30	TRBJ2-7	-	CALRQDNWYEQYF	TGTGCCTTAAGACAGGATAATTGGTACGAGCAGTACTTC
-	TRBV12-3/TRBV12-4	TRBJ1-2	TRBD1	CASSLARVTGGFGYTF	TGTGCCAGCAGTTTAGCGCGGGTGACAGGGGGTTTTGGCTACACCTTC
many	TRBV20-1	TRBJ2-7	-	CSARPVGLARSREQYF	TGCAGTGCTAGACCCGTTGGGCTAGCTCGTTCGCGCGAGCAGTACTTC
many	TRBV6-2/TRBV6-3	TRBJ1-5	-	CASSYSLFEGTGNQPQHF	TGTGCCAGCAGTTACAGTCTTTTCGAGGGAACTGGCAATCAGCCCCAGCATTTT
-	TRBV27	TRBJ1-5	-	CASSLSPLGMDQPQHF	TGTGCCAGCAGTTTATCGCCCTTGGGGATGGATCAGCCCCAGCATTTT
many	TRBV6-2/TRBV6-3	TRBJ1-2	-	CASSYHPRLGIAGYTF	TGTGCCAGCAGTTACCACCCCCGCCTCGGCATCGCTGGCTACACCTTC
many	TRBV30	TRBJ1-5	-	CAWSRWGGNQPQHF	TGTGCCTGGAGCCGGTGGGGTGGCAATCAGCCCCAGCATTTT
many	TRBV20-1	TRBJ1-6	-	CSARVGGDNSPLHF	TGCAGTGCTAGGGTCGGAGGGGATAATTCACCCCTCCACTTT
many	TRBV9	TRBJ2-7	-	CASSATGLEQYF	TGTGCCAGCAGCGCCACAGGGCTCGAGCAGTACTTC
many	TRBV6-5	TRBJ2-7	-	CATSREYEQYF	TGTGCCACTTCCCGGGAGTACGAGCAGTACTTC
many	TRBV28	TRBJ1-1	-	CASSARTENTEAFF	TGTGCCAGCAGTGCCCGAACAGAGAACACTGAAGCTTTCTTT
many	TRBV6-2/TRBV6-3	TRBJ2-4	-	CASSYPAKNIQYF	TGTGCCAGCAGTTACCCCGCAAAAAACATTCAGTACTTC
many	TRBV20-1	TRBJ2-7	TRBD2	CSATWTSGGQEYF	TGCAGTGCTACCTGGACTAGCGGGGGTCAGGAGTACTTC
-	TRBV6-1	TRBJ2-7	-	CASSLAFQGMREQYF	TGTGCCAGCAGCCTTGCCTTTCAGGGTATGCGCGAGCAGTACTTC
many	TRBV9	TRBJ2-5	-	CASSVGDRGTQYF	TGTGCCAGCAGCGTAGGGGATCGAGGGACCCAGTACTTC
many	TRBV5-4	TRBJ1-2	TRBD1	CASSIDRANYGYTF	TGTGCCAGCAGCATAGACAGGGCCAACTATGGCTACACCTTC
many	TRBV6-4	TRBJ1-3	TRBD1	CASSPPGQGLLSGNTIYF	TGTGCCAGCAGTCCCCCGGGACAGGGACTTCTCTCTGGAAACACCATATATTTT
-	TRBV6-1	TRBJ1-5	TRBD1	CASDGTAMTYQPQHF	TGTGCCAGTGACGGGACAGCGATGACCTATCAGCCCCAGCATTTT
many	TRBV30	TRBJ2-5	-	CAWSVNFVKTQYF	TGTGCCTGGAGTGTAAACTTCGTTAAGACCCAGTACTTC
many	TRBV7-2	TRBJ1-2	TRBD1	CASSSQGEANYGYTF	TGTGCCAGCAGCTCTCAGGGGGAGGCTAACTATGGCTACACCTTC
many	TRBV6-1	TRBJ2-5	TRBD2	CASRPTSGRARQETQYF	TGTGCCAGCAGACCCACTAGCGGGAGGGCTCGCCAAGAGACCCAGTACTTC
many	TRBV6-1	TRBJ1-6	-	CASSPGESSPLHF	TGTGCCAGCAGTCCAGGGGAGTCTTCACCCCTCCACTTT
-	TRBV24-1	TRBJ1-5	-	CATSEPGRQPQHF	TGTGCCACCAGTGAACCCGGCCGGCAGCCCCAGCATTTT
many	TRBV5-5	TRBJ1-5	-	CASSLASGLHQPQHF	TGTGCCAGCAGCTTGGCCTCAGGGTTGCATCAGCCCCAGCATTTT
-	TRBV6-2/TRBV6-3	TRBJ2-5	TRBD2	CASIPGLAGMYQYF	TGTGCCAGCATACCGGGACTAGCGGGAATGTACCAGTACTTC
-	TRBV9	TRBJ2-5	TRBD1	CASSNTQGARETQYF	TGTGCCAGCAGCAATACCCAGGGGGCGCGGGAGACCCAGTACTTC
many	TRBV19	TRBJ1-1	-	CASRVGVSKAFF	TGTGCCAGTAGAGTGGGGGTCTCTAAAGCTTTCTTT